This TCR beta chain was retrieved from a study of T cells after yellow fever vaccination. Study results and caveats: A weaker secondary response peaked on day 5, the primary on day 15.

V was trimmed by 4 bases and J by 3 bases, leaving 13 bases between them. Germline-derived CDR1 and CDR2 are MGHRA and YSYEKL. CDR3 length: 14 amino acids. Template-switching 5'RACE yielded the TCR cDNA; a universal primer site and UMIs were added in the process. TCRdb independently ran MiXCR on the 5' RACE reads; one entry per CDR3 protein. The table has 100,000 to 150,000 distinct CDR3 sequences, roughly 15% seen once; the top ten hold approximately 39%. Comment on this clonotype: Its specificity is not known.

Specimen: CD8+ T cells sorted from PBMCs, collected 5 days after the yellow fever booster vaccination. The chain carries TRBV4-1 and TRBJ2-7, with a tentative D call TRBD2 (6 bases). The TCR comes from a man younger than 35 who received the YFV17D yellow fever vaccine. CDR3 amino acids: CASSRSGSDYEQYF. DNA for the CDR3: TGCGCCAGCAGCCGTTCCGGGAGTGACTACGAGCAGTACTTC.